The clone carrying this TCR beta chain appeared many times. Antigen specificity is unknown. V gave up 6 bases and J gave up 2 bases; unmatched junction bases: 3. CDR1 is SEHNR, CDR2 FQNEAQ, per germline (reference sequence). The CDR3 extends over 13 amino acids. Template material for amplifying TCR beta CDR3 regions consisted of RNA transcripts. An initial round of RT-PCR targeting the TCR CDR3 relied on the HTBI primer set. TCRdb re-called the multiplex PCR reads through MiXCR, storing one row per CDR3 protein. The table records some 490,000 distinct CDR3 sequences, 22% of them present only once. The data derive from a study of T cells in Graves' hyperthyroidism and ophthalmopathy. Across the study: Peripheral blood draws took place at initial diagnosis, ahead of any treatment. General study results and limits: Among clonotypes expanded in thyroid above 0.001, most were also found in blood.

Exclusions: uncontrolled infection, other autoimmune disease, pregnancy, lactation. The authors obtained PBMCs from roughly 10 ml of fresh peripheral blood. Material for sequencing was blood. The chain couples TRBV7-9 to TRBJ2-5; 7 nucleotides match TRBD2. The origin of this receptor is a woman in her seventies with Graves' ophthalmopathy. The CDR3 region has the DNA TGTGCCAGCAGATCTAGCGGTCAAGAGACCCAGTACTTC. This encodes CASRSSGQETQYF.